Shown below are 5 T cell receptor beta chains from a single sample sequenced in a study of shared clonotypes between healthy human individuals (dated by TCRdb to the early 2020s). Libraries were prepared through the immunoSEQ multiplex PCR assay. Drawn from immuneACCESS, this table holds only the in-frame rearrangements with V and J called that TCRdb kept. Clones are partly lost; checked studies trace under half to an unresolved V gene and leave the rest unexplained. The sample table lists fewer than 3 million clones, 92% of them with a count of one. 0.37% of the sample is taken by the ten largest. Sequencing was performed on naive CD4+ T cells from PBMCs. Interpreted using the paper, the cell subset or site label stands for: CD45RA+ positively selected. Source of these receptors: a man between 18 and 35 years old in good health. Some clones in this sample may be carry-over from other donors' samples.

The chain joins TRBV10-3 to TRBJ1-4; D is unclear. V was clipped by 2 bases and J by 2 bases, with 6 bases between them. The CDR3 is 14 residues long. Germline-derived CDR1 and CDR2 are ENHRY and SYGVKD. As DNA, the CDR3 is TGTGCCATCAGTGAGAGTCAGACTAATGAAAAACTGTTTTTT. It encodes CAISESQTNEKLFF.

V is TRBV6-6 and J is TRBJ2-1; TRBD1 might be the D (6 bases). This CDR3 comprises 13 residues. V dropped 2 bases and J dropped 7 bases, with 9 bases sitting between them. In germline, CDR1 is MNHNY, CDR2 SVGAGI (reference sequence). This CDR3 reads CASSYSGQNEQFF. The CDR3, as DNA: TGTGCCAGCAGTTACAGCGGACAGAATGAGCAGTTCTTC.

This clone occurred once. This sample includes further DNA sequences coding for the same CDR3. The CDR3 spells CASSSGQVYGYTF. The CDR3 coding sequence is TGTGCCAGCAGCTCCGGACAGGTATATGGCTACACCTTC. The chain couples TRBV7-2 to TRBJ1-2, with 7 bases fitting TRBD1. The germline V gene encodes CDR1 SGHTA and CDR2 FQGNSA. The J segment lost 5 bases and the V segment lost 4 bases, leaving 4 bases of the junction unmatched. The CDR3 loop spans 13 amino acids.

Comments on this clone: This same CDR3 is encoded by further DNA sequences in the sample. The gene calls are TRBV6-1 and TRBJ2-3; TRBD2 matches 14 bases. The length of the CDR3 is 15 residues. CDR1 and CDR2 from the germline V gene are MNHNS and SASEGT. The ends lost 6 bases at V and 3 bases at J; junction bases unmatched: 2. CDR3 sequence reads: CASSRTSGRTDTQYF. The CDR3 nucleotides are TGTGCCAGCAGCAGGACTAGCGGGAGGACAGATACGCAGTATTTT.

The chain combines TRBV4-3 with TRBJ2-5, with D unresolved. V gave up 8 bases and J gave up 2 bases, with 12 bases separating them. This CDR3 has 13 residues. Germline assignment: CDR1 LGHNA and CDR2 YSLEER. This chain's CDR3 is CASGEQLQETQYF. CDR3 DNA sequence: TGCGCCAGCGGTGAACAGCTACAAGAGACCCAGTACTTC.